Reported below is one T cell receptor (beta chain). Its cognate antigen is unknown. The authors reverse transcribed all of the isolated RNA, so sequencing captured expressed TCRB transcripts. Deep immunoSEQ sequencing covered naive, central memory and regulatory T cell samples. Using immunoSEQ multiplex PCR, the repertoire was profiled, and TCRdb retains in-frame clones only, with some absent. Found here are 600,000 to 700,000 clones, 9.5% to 15% of them singletons; the top ten hold roughly 0.11%. By way of CD45RO/CCR7/CD25/CD127/CD95/CD27, the CD4+ regulatory, stem cell-like memory, central memory and naive cells were sorted. This entry comes from a study of beta chain features in type 1 diabetes. Study-wide context: In age, gender and cell yields, patients were similar to healthy donors.

Study outcomes and limitations: When Type 1 diabetes patients were examined, their TCRB CDR3s proved moderately but significantly shorter in all four CD4+ subsets.

The CDR3 extends over 15 amino acids. V lost 5 bases, J lost 2 bases, and 16 bases lay in between. Germline V gene lookup returns CDR1 SGHRS and CDR2 YFSETQ. The receptor comes from a man younger than 45 with type 1 diabetes. Specimen: naive CD4+ T cells from blood. The V call is TRBV5-1, the J call TRBJ2-5; D may match TRBD1 or TRBD2 (5 bases each). The DNA for the CDR3 is TGCGCCAGCAGTAGAGGGGCTGCCGTACAAGAGACCCAGTACTTC. Translated: CASSRGAAVQETQYF.